This TCR beta chain was observed in a study of fetal regulatory T cell absence and autoimmunity. Per the germline V gene, CDR1 is GTSNPN and CDR2 is SVGIG (reference sequence). This CDR3 comprises 11 residues. The V end was cut by 4 bases, the J end by 11 bases, with 14 bases between. Clones were read by immunoSEQ multiplex PCR, and TCRdb kept only the in-frame ones, dropping some. This sample yields some 87,000 clones, of which 55% to 75% are seen a single time; just under 2% belongs to the top ten. Sequencing was carried out using pancreas tissue. This clonotype was sampled from a male donor with IPEX syndrome. The rearrangement uses TRBV30 and TRBJ1-2; D remains unclear. The CDR3 nucleotides are TGTGCCTGGACCGATGGTAGGGTTTACACCTTC. It codes for CAWTDGRVYTF.